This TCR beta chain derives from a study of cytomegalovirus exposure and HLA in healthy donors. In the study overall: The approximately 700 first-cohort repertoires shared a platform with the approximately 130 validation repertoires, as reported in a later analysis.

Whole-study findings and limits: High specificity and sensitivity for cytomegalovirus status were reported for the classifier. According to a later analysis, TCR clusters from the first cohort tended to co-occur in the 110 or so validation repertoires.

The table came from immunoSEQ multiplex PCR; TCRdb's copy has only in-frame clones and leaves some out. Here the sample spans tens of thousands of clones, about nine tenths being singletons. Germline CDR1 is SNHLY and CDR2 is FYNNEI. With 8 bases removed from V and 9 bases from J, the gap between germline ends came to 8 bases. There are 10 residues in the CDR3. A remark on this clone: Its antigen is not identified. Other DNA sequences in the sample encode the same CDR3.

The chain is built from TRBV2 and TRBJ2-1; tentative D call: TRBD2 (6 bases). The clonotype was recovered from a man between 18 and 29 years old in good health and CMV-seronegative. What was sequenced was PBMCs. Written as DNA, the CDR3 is TGTGCCAGCTCCGGGGGTGAGCAGTTCTTC. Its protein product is CASSGGEQFF.